This T cell receptor (beta chain) was sequenced during a study of blood T cell repertoires in COVID-19. Overall study: COVID-19 samples collected from the United States, Italy and Spain covered acute and convalescent phases.

CDR1 and CDR2 (germline): MNHEY, SMNVEV (reference sequence). V lost 2 bases to trimming and J lost 9 bases, with 11 bases between them. CDR3 size: 13 residues. Assay: immunoSEQ multiplex PCR; the TCRdb copy retains only in-frame clones and omits some. The sample lists tens of thousands of clones, 91% occurring once. This clone has more than one count but fewer than ten. The material sequenced was peripheral blood. This chain connects TRBV27 to TRBJ2-1; D is undetermined. This receptor was identified in a human donor in a cohort sampled during active COVID-19. The CDR3 DNA reads TGTGCCAGCAGTTTAACCCAGACTGGTGAGCAGTTCTTC. The encoded protein is CASSLTQTGEQFF.